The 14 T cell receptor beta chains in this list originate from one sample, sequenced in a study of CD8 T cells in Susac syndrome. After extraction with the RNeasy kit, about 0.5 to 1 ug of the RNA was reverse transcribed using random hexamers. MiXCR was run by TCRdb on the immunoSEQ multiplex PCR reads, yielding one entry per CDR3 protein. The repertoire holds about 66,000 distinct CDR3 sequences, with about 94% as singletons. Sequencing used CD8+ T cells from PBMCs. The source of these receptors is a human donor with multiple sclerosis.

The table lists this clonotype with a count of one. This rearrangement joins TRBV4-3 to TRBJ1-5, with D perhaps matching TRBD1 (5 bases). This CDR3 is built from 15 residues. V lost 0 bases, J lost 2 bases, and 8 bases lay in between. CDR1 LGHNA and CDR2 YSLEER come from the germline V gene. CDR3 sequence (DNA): TGCGCCAGCAGCCAAGACAGGGAAGGCAATCAGCCCCAGCATTTT. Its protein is CASSQDREGNQPQHF.

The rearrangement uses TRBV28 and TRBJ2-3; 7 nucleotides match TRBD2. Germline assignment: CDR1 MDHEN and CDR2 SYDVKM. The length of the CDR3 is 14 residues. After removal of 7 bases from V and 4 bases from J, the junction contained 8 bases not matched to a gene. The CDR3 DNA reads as TGTGCCAGCACCGTGCGGGAGAACCCAGATACGCAGTATTTT. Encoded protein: CASTVRENPDTQYF.

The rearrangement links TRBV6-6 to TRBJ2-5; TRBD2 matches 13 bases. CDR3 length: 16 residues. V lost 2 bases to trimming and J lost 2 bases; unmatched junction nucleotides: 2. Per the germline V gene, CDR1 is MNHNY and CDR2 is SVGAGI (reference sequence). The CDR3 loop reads CASSYPGLAGQETQYF. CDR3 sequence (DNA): TGTGCCAGCAGTTACCCGGGACTAGCGGGACAAGAGACCCAGTACTTC.

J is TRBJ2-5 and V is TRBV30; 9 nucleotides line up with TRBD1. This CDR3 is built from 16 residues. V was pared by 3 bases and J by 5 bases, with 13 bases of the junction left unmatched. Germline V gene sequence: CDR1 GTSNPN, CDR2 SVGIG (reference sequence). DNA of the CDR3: TGTGCCTGGAGGGGATCCGGGACAGGGTCTTGGGAGACCCAGTACTTC. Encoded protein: CAWRGSGTGSWETQYF. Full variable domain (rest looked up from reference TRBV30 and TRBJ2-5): SQTIHQWPATLVQPVGSPLSLECTVEGTSNPNLYWYRQAAGRGLQLLFYSVGIGQISSEVPQNLSASRPQDRQFILSSKKLLLSDSGFYLCAWRGSGTGSWETQYFGPGTRLLVL.

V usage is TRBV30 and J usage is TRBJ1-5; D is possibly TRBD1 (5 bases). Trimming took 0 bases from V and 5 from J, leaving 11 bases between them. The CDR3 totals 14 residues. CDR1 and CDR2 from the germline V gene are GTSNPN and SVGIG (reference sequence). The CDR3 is CAWSVVPRDQPQHF. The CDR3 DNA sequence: TGTGCCTGGAGTGTAGTCCCCAGGGATCAGCCCCAGCATTTT.

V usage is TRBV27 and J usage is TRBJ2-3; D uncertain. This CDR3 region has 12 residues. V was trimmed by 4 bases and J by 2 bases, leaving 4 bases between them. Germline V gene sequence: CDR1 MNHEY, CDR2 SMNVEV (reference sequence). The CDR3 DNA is TGTGCCAGCAGTTATAACACAGATACGCAGTATTTT. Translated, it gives CASSYNTDTQYF.

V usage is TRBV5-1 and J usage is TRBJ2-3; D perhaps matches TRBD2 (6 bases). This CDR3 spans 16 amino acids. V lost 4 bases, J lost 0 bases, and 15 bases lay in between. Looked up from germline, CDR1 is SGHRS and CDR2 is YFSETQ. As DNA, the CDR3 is TGCGCCAGCAGCCCGACCATCGGGAGTAGCACAGATACGCAGTATTTT. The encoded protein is CASSPTIGSSTDTQYF.

DNA for the CDR3: TGTGCCAGTAGTTTGTGGACAGAAAGATCTAACTATGGCTACACCTTC. Protein sequence: CASSLWTERSNYGYTF. The chain links TRBV19 to TRBJ1-2, with a weak D call TRBD1 (6 bases). The CDR3 covers 16 residues. Germline CDR1 and CDR2: LNHDA and SQIVND (reference sequence). Deletions cut 5 bases from V and 0 bases from J, with 16 bases between. The full variable domain, in which reference TRBV19 and TRBJ1-2 provide the parts outside the CDR3, is DGGITQSPKYLFRKEGQNVTLSCEQNLNHDAMYWYRQDPGQGLRLIYYSQIVNDFQKGDIAEGYSVSREKKESFPLTVTSAQKNPTAFYLCASSLWTERSNYGYTFGSGTRLTVV.

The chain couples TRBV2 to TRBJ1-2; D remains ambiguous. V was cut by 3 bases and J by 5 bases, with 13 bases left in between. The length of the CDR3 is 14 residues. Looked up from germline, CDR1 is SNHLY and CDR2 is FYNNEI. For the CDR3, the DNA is TGTGCCAGCAGTGACGACGGCAGAAATTATGGCTACACCTTC. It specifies CASSDDGRNYGYTF.

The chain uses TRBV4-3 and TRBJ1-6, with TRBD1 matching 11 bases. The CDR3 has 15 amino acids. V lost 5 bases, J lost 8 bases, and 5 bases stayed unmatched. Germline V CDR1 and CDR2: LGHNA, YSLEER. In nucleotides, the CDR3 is TGCGCCAGCAGCGTATGGACAGGGGGCGATTCACCCCTCCACTTT. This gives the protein CASSVWTGGDSPLHF.

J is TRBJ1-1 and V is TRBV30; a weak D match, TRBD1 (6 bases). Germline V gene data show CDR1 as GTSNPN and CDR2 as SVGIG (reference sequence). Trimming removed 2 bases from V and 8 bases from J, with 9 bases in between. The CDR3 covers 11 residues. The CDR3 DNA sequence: TGTGCCTGGAGTCAGGGGATGGAAGCTTTCTTT. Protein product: CAWSQGMEAFF.

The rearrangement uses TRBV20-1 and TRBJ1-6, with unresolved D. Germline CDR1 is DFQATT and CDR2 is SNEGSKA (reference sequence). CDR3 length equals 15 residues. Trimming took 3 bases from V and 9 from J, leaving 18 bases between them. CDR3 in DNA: TGCAGTGCTAGTGACGGTAATGGGTTTGCTTCACCCCTCCACTTT. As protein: CSASDGNGFASPLHF.

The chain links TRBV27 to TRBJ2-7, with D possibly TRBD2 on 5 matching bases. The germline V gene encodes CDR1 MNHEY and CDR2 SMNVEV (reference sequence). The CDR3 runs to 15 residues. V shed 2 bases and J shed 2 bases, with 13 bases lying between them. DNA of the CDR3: TGTGCCAGCAGTTTAATAGAAGGGAGCACCTACGAGCAGTACTTC. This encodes CASSLIEGSTYEQYF.

The CDR3 nucleotides are TGTGCCAGCACCTTTCGAGGCACTGAAGCTTTCTTT. This codes for CASTFRGTEAFF. The chain joins TRBV12-3 or TRBV12-4 to TRBJ1-1; the D is unclear. There are 12 residues in the CDR3. V lost 7 bases and J 4 bases, leaving 10 bases between the germline ends.